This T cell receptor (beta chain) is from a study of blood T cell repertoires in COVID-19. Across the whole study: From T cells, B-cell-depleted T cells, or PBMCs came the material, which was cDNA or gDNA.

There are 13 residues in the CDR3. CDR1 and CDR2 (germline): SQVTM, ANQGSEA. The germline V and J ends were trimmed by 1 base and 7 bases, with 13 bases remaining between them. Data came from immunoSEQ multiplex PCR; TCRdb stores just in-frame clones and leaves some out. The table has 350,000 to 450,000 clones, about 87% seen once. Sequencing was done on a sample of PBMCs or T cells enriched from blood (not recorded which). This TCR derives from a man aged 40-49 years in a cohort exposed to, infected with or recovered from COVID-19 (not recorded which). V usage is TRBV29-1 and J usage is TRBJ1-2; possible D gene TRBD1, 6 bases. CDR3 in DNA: TGCAGCGTTGAAGCCTCTACAGGGTCTGGCTACACCTTC. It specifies CSVEASTGSGYTF.